These T cell receptor beta chains were read from a single sample in a study of T-cell reconstitution after alpha-beta-depleted transplantation in children. TCRdb recomputed calls from the PCR reads with MiXCR, one row per CDR3 protein. The table lists hundreds of thousands of distinct CDR3 sequences, about 10% of them singletons. The sequencing used PBMCs from the stem cell graft donor, collected from the stem cell graft. The source is a human donor who donated a stem cell graft to a child with acute myeloid leukemia. Both conserved end residues are part of each CDR3. The order of the fields is J gene, D gene, clone size, V gene, CDR3 protein, CDR3 DNA. The D gene is left open where the match is weak. Expanded clones are given a class, and other clones once, few, many or no size at all.

j_gene: TRBJ2-7
d_gene: TRBD1
abundance: -
v_gene: TRBV18
CDR3aa: CASSPPDRVGEQYF
CDR3nt: TGTGCCAGCTCTCCACCGGACAGGGTCGGCGAGCAGTACTTC

j_gene: TRBJ2-7
d_gene: TRBD2
abundance: few
v_gene: TRBV7-8
CDR3aa: CASSLALAGGEQYF
CDR3nt: TGTGCCAGCAGCTTAGCACTAGCGGGAGGCGAGCAGTACTTC

j_gene: TRBJ2-3
d_gene: -
abundance: few
v_gene: TRBV20-1
CDR3aa: CSASDRRGTDTQYF
CDR3nt: TGCAGTGCTAGCGACAGACGGGGCACAGATACGCAGTATTTT

j_gene: TRBJ2-1
d_gene: -
abundance: many
v_gene: TRBV20-1
CDR3aa: CSTYREHEQFF
CDR3nt: TGCAGCACATACAGGGAGCATGAGCAGTTCTTC

j_gene: TRBJ1-1
d_gene: TRBD1
abundance: few
v_gene: TRBV3-1
CDR3aa: CASSVDRATEAFF
CDR3nt: TGTGCCAGCAGCGTTGACAGGGCCACTGAAGCTTTCTTT

j_gene: TRBJ2-1
d_gene: TRBD2
abundance: many
v_gene: TRBV14
CDR3aa: CASSLGTSGRFF
CDR3nt: TGTGCCAGCAGCCTGGGGACTAGCGGGAGGTTCTTC

j_gene: TRBJ2-1
d_gene: -
abundance: -
v_gene: TRBV2
CDR3aa: CASGPVGGSSYNEQFF
CDR3nt: TGTGCCAGCGGTCCAGTGGGGGGTAGCTCCTACAATGAGCAGTTCTTC

j_gene: TRBJ2-1
d_gene: -
abundance: -
v_gene: TRBV7-2
CDR3aa: CASSLAGTQFF
CDR3nt: TGTGCCAGCAGCTTAGCGGGGACCCAGTTCTTC

j_gene: TRBJ1-5
d_gene: -
abundance: -
v_gene: TRBV2
CDR3aa: CASSSGHSNQPQHF
CDR3nt: TGTGCCAGCAGCTCAGGACACTCCAATCAGCCCCAGCATTTT

j_gene: TRBJ2-1
d_gene: -
abundance: few
v_gene: TRBV29-1
CDR3aa: CSVEGGDRLVRDEQFF
CDR3nt: TGCAGCGTTGAAGGGGGGGATAGACTAGTAAGGGATGAGCAGTTCTTC

j_gene: TRBJ1-2
d_gene: -
abundance: -
v_gene: TRBV4-1
CDR3aa: CASSPPPGSAYGYTF
CDR3nt: TGCGCCAGCAGCCCCCCGCCGGGGTCTGCCTATGGCTACACCTTC

j_gene: TRBJ1-1
d_gene: -
abundance: many
v_gene: TRBV5-1
CDR3aa: CASSYRGGTEAFF
CDR3nt: TGCGCCAGCAGCTATCGCGGGGGCACTGAAGCTTTCTTT

j_gene: TRBJ1-4
d_gene: -
abundance: few
v_gene: TRBV7-9
CDR3aa: CASSLRQTNEKLFF
CDR3nt: TGTGCCAGCAGCTTACGGCAGACTAATGAAAAACTGTTTTTT

j_gene: TRBJ1-2
d_gene: TRBD1
abundance: many
v_gene: TRBV20-1
CDR3aa: CSPGQGDYGYTF
CDR3nt: TGCAGCCCGGGACAGGGAGACTATGGCTACACCTTC

j_gene: TRBJ1-1
d_gene: TRBD1
abundance: -
v_gene: TRBV7-9
CDR3aa: CASSFEDRELNTEAFF
CDR3nt: TGTGCCAGCAGCTTCGAGGACAGGGAATTGAACACTGAAGCTTTCTTT

j_gene: TRBJ2-1
d_gene: -
abundance: many
v_gene: TRBV19
CDR3aa: CASSMAGSGEQFF
CDR3nt: TGTGCCAGTAGTATGGCGGGGAGTGGTGAGCAGTTCTTC

j_gene: TRBJ2-2
d_gene: -
abundance: many
v_gene: TRBV6-5
CDR3aa: CASSYSRRGWTGELFF
CDR3nt: TGTGCCAGCAGTTACTCGAGGAGGGGGTGGACCGGGGAGCTGTTTTTT

j_gene: TRBJ1-1
d_gene: TRBD1
abundance: -
v_gene: TRBV29-1
CDR3aa: CSVAGQFNTEAFF
CDR3nt: TGCAGCGTTGCGGGACAGTTCAACACTGAAGCTTTCTTT

j_gene: TRBJ2-1
d_gene: -
abundance: few
v_gene: TRBV29-1
CDR3aa: CSGGSYNEQFF
CDR3nt: TGCAGCGGTGGGTCCTACAATGAGCAGTTCTTC

j_gene: TRBJ1-1
d_gene: -
abundance: -
v_gene: TRBV20-1
CDR3aa: CSSSQGNTEAFF
CDR3nt: TGCAGTTCAAGCCAGGGGAACACTGAAGCTTTCTTT

j_gene: TRBJ2-7
d_gene: -
abundance: -
v_gene: TRBV3-1
CDR3aa: CASSQYRVYEQYF
CDR3nt: TGTGCCAGCAGCCAATACCGGGTCTACGAGCAGTACTTC

j_gene: TRBJ2-1
d_gene: -
abundance: many
v_gene: TRBV7-2
CDR3aa: CASSLIQAYNEQFF
CDR3nt: TGTGCCAGCAGCTTAATCCAGGCCTACAATGAGCAGTTCTTC

j_gene: TRBJ1-2
d_gene: -
abundance: few
v_gene: TRBV20-1
CDR3aa: CSVRRLSDYGYTF
CDR3nt: TGCAGTGTTCGCCGGCTTTCGGACTATGGCTACACCTTC

j_gene: TRBJ2-5
d_gene: -
abundance: many
v_gene: TRBV24-1
CDR3aa: CATSDHGIAQETQYF
CDR3nt: TGTGCCACCAGTGATCACGGGATCGCGCAAGAGACCCAGTACTTC

j_gene: TRBJ2-1
d_gene: -
abundance: -
v_gene: TRBV6-2/TRBV6-3
CDR3aa: CASSPPDYTLFF
CDR3nt: TGTGCCAGCAGTCCCCCGGACTATACGCTGTTCTTC

j_gene: TRBJ1-2
d_gene: -
abundance: few
v_gene: TRBV6-6
CDR3aa: CASSYEGNYGYTF
CDR3nt: TGTGCCAGCAGTTACGAGGGAAACTATGGCTACACCTTC

j_gene: TRBJ2-1
d_gene: TRBD1
abundance: -
v_gene: TRBV20-1
CDR3aa: CSAKDRGRSSYNEQFF
CDR3nt: TGCAGTGCCAAAGACAGGGGGAGGAGCTCCTACAATGAGCAGTTCTTC

j_gene: TRBJ2-3
d_gene: -
abundance: many
v_gene: TRBV6-2/TRBV6-3
CDR3aa: CASSYSKREMGDTQYF
CDR3nt: TGTGCCAGCAGTTACTCGAAACGGGAGATGGGAGATACGCAGTATTTT